These T cell receptor beta chains were read from a single sample in a study of blood T cells in healthy people across ages. One entry per CDR3 protein results from TCRdb running MiXCR on the 5' RACE reads. This repertoire shows 1.4 million to 1.5 million distinct CDR3 sequences, approximately 38% found once; its top ten account for roughly 7.9%. Sequencing used blood. The receptors shown here come from a woman aged 18 to 35 in good health. CDR3s include the opening cysteine and the closing phenylalanine or tryptophan. The order of the fields is D gene, clone size, V gene, J gene, CDR3 protein, CDR3 DNA. D genes are given only for firm matches. Clone size is not always given. Where it is, it says once, few, many or a class for expanded clones.

-	-	TRBV28	TRBJ2-7	CASSGGLPAFYEQYF	TGTGCCAGCAGTGGGGGACTGCCCGCGTTCTACGAGCAGTACTTC
TRBD1	-	TRBV5-1	TRBJ1-1	CASSPRTGWVDTEAFF	TGCGCCAGCAGCCCGCGGACAGGGTGGGTCGACACTGAAGCTTTCTTT
-	-	TRBV6-5	TRBJ2-4	CASRRDGAKNIQYF	TGTGCCAGCAGGAGGGACGGGGCCAAAAACATTCAGTACTTC
TRBD1	-	TRBV9	TRBJ1-2	CASSVGQGVGYTF	TGTGCCAGCAGCGTAGGACAGGGAGTAGGCTACACCTTC
-	many	TRBV7-9	TRBJ2-7	CASSLDGGTYEQYF	TGTGCCAGCAGCTTAGATGGCGGTACCTACGAGCAGTACTTC
TRBD2	few	TRBV29-1	TRBJ2-1	CSVEDALAGARDEQFF	TGCAGCGTTGAAGACGCACTAGCGGGGGCTCGGGATGAGCAGTTCTTC
TRBD1	many	TRBV3-1	TRBJ2-7	CASSPGQGQYF	TGTGCCAGCAGCCCTGGACAGGGCCAGTACTTC
-	-	TRBV6-1	TRBJ1-1	CASSDEGGMNTEAFF	TGTGCCAGCAGTGACGAGGGGGGAATGAACACTGAAGCTTTCTTT
TRBD2	-	TRBV15	TRBJ2-3	CVTSRRGGTSTDTQYF	TGTGTCACCAGCAGACGCGGGGGTACTAGCACAGATACGCAGTATTTT
-	few	TRBV5-6	TRBJ2-5	CASSHRLGAQETQYF	TGTGCCAGCAGCCACAGGCTCGGAGCCCAAGAGACCCAGTACTTC
TRBD1	-	TRBV6-5	TRBJ2-1	CASSLGGQFYNEQFF	TGTGCCAGCAGTCTTGGGGGACAGTTTTACAATGAGCAGTTCTTC
-	-	TRBV29-1	TRBJ1-2	CSAVAGGGYTF	TGCAGCGCGGTGGCTGGGGGTGGCTACACCTTC
TRBD2	-	TRBV7-3	TRBJ2-1	CASSLDPGLAWDEQFF	TGTGCCAGCAGCTTAGACCCGGGACTAGCGTGGGATGAGCAGTTCTTC
-	-	TRBV11-2	TRBJ2-7	CASSNTLRDQERYEQYF	TGTGCCAGCAGCAATACTCTTAGGGATCAGGAGCGTTACGAGCAGTACTTC
-	-	TRBV4-1	TRBJ2-1	CASSQPLGSSLAEQFF	TGCGCCAGCAGCCAACCACTAGGGTCTAGTCTCGCTGAGCAGTTCTTC
-	-	TRBV12-3/TRBV12-4	TRBJ1-3	CASSSGLDTGNTIYF	TGTGCCAGCAGTTCCGGACTTGATACTGGAAACACCATATATTTT
-	-	TRBV13	TRBJ1-1	CASSFPQISEAFF	TGTGCCAGCAGCTTCCCTCAAATTTCTGAAGCTTTCTTT
-	few	TRBV30	TRBJ1-2	CAWSASGGHYGYTF	TGTGCCTGGAGTGCAAGTGGGGGACACTATGGCTACACCTTC
TRBD2	few	TRBV10-3	TRBJ2-6	CAISEIGGAGHDSGANVLTF	TGTGCCATCAGTGAGATCGGGGGGGCCGGGCATGACTCTGGGGCCAACGTCCTGACTTTC
TRBD1	few	TRBV18	TRBJ1-5	CASSPGQGHGQPQHF	TGTGCCAGCTCACCGGGACAGGGGCACGGTCAGCCCCAGCATTTT
TRBD1	-	TRBV5-1	TRBJ1-2	CASSPGQGRNHGYTF	TGCGCCAGCAGCCCGGGACAGGGGAGGAACCATGGCTACACCTTC
TRBD2	-	TRBV3-1	TRBJ2-1	CASSRRGKGLAGGYEQFF	TGTGCCAGCAGCCGGCGTGGAAAGGGACTAGCGGGGGGCTATGAGCAGTTCTTC
-	-	TRBV25-1	TRBJ2-2	CASSGGVAGELFF	TGTGCCAGCAGTGGGGGAGTGGCCGGGGAGCTGTTTTTT
-	-	TRBV3-1	TRBJ2-1	CASAGAVNEQFF	TGTGCCAGCGCCGGAGCAGTCAATGAGCAGTTCTTC
-	few	TRBV20-1	TRBJ1-2	CSAGQGANYGYTF	TGCAGTGCTGGGCAGGGAGCTAACTATGGCTACACCTTC
-	few	TRBV6-5	TRBJ2-3	CASSPGSSRADTQYF	TGTGCCAGCAGTCCGGGATCTAGCCGGGCAGATACGCAGTATTTT
-	few	TRBV20-1	TRBJ2-1	CSATRQAPDNEQFF	TGCAGTGCTACACGACAGGCCCCCGACAATGAGCAGTTCTTC
-	few	TRBV6-5	TRBJ1-1	CASRTGPVNTEAFF	TGTGCCAGCAGAACGGGACCGGTGAACACTGAAGCTTTCTTT
TRBD1	-	TRBV10-3	TRBJ2-7	CAISEPYLTGVTYEQYF	TGTGCCATCAGTGAGCCCTACCTGACAGGGGTTACCTACGAGCAGTACTTC
-	once	TRBV30	TRBJ2-3	CAWSTVSRGTQYF	TGTGCCTGGAGTACAGTCTCCAGGGGTACGCAGTATTTT
TRBD1	-	TRBV20-1	TRBJ1-2	CSARDRDRLYGYTF	TGCAGTGCTAGAGACCGGGACAGGCTCTATGGCTACACCTTC
-	-	TRBV6-5	TRBJ1-2	CASSFRTRDGYTF	TGTGCCAGCAGTTTCCGGACCCGGGATGGCTACACCTTC
-	-	TRBV7-2	TRBJ2-3	CASSLQFRQSTDTRYF	TGTGCCAGCAGCTTACAGTTCAGGCAAAGCACAGATACGCGGTATTTT
TRBD2	few	TRBV20-1	TRBJ2-1	CSARRGSGMGEQFF	TGCAGTGCTAGACGGGGTAGCGGGATGGGTGAGCAGTTCTTC
TRBD2	-	TRBV4-2	TRBJ2-5	CASSPSSGEQETQYF	TGTGCCAGCAGCCCTTCTAGCGGGGAACAAGAGACCCAGTACTTC
TRBD2	many	TRBV7-9	TRBJ2-1	CASSPTSGRLDEQFF	TGTGCCAGCAGCCCGACTAGCGGGAGATTAGATGAGCAGTTCTTC
-	-	TRBV12-5	TRBJ2-3	CASGLVLRSSGGTQYF	TGTGCTAGTGGTTTGGTCCTCCGTAGCTCTGGGGGTACGCAGTATTTT
-	few	TRBV3-1	TRBJ1-2	CASSHRANYGYTF	TGTGCCAGCAGCCACAGAGCCAACTATGGCTACACCTTC
TRBD2	few	TRBV4-1	TRBJ2-2	CASSQDPGLAGFSNTGELFF	TGCGCCAGCAGCCAAGACCCCGGACTAGCGGGATTTTCGAACACCGGGGAGCTGTTTTTT
-	-	TRBV7-2	TRBJ2-2	CATNGGPNTGELFF	TGTGCCACGAACGGGGGCCCGAACACCGGGGAGCTGTTTTTT
-	-	TRBV5-4	TRBJ2-1	CASSLPAGHYNEQFF	TGTGCCAGCAGCTTGCCCGCGGGGCACTACAATGAGCAGTTCTTC
TRBD1	few	TRBV20-1	TRBJ1-1	CSAGQGTVPEAFF	TGCAGTGCTGGACAGGGTACTGTTCCTGAAGCTTTCTTT
-	-	TRBV27	TRBJ1-2	CASRDGYTF	TGTGCCAGCCGGGACGGCTACACCTTC
-	-	TRBV11-2	TRBJ2-2	CASSSRLNMIMDGTGELFF	TGTGCCAGCAGCTCTCGCTTAAATATGATCATGGATGGGACCGGGGAGCTGTTTTTT